The clone carrying this T cell receptor (beta chain) showed up many times. Its antigen is unknown. The sample belongs to a study of molecular identifiers for immune sequencing clone quantification. CDR3 length equals 12 residues. Germline CDR1 reads SNHLY; CDR2 reads FYNNEI. V was clipped by 7 bases and J by 2 bases, with 7 bases between them. Every naive CD8 library was made from between about 17,000 and 1,100,000 sorted cells with 10%, 30% or 50% RNA. Findings and caveats of the study: Naive cells had under 1% of molecules in clones above 20 RNA copies, effectors over 99%.

Using its own MiXCR run on the PCR reads, TCRdb lists one record per CDR3 protein. The repertoire holds approximately 630,000 distinct CDR3 sequences, with about 25% as singletons. V gene TRBV2 combines with J gene TRBJ2-3; D is ambiguous. The specimen sequenced was naive CD8+ T cells from blood, with Jurkat cell RNA spiked in. As to subset: FACS-sorted CD8+CD4-CCR7+CD45RA+ naive T cells. The TCR sequence derives from a human donor in good health. Some libraries in this study had Jurkat cell RNA spiked in. Here the CDR3 reads CASIMLTDTQYF. CDR3 DNA: TGTGCCAGCATTATGCTCACAGATACGCAGTATTTT. Full variable domain (remainder filled in from reference TRBV2 and TRBJ2-3): EPEVTQTPSHQVTQMGQEVILRCVPISNHLYFYWYRQILGQKVEFLVSFYNNEISEKSEIFDDQFSVERPDGSNFTLKIRSTKLEDSAMYFCASIMLTDTQYFGPGTRLTVL.